Described below is a single T cell receptor (beta chain) sequence and its context. CDR3 length: 16 residues. V was clipped by 4 bases and J by 0 bases, with 14 bases between them. Germline CDR1 SNHLY, CDR2 FYNNEI. This record comes from a study of CD8+ T cells in alopecia areata. On the study more broadly: Treated patients swallowed 5 to 10 mg of oral tofacitinib twice daily. Dosing spanned 6 to 18 months on tofacitinib, then 6 months off drug.

Extraction and reverse transcription of RNA yielded cDNA as the sequencing template. TCRdb's table, derived via immunoSEQ multiplex PCR, lists solely in-frame clones and lacks some. The sample has about 180,000 clones; roughly 63% are singletons. Treatment in this sample: oral pan-JAK inhibitor, 5-10 mg twice daily. Obtained from alopecia areata patients were lesional scalp punch biopsies along with peripheral blood. Sequencing used CD4+ T cells sorted from blood, obtained at approximately week 56, from a patient treated with tofacitinib. The receptor was derived from a human donor with alopecia areata. The chain is built from TRBV2 and TRBJ2-3; a weak D match, TRBD1 (5 bases). CDR3 region: CASSVIDSISTDTQYF. The CDR3 DNA reads as TGTGCCAGCAGTGTAATTGACAGTATTAGCACAGATACGCAGTATTTT.